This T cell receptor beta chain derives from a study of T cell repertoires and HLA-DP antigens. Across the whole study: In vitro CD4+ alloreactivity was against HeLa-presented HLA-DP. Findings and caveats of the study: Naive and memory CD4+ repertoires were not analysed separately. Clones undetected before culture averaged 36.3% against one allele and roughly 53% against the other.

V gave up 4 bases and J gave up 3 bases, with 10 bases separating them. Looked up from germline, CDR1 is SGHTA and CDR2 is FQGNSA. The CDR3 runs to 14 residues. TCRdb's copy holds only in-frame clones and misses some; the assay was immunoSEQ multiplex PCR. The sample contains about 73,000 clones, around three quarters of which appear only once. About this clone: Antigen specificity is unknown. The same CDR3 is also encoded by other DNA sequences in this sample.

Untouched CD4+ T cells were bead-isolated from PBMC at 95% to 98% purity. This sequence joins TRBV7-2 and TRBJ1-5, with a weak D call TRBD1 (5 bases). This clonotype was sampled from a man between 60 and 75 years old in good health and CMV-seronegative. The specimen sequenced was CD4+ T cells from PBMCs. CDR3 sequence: CASSSGTPNQPQHF. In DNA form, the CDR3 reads TGTGCCAGCAGCTCCGGGACCCCCAATCAGCCCCAGCATTTT.